A single sample gave rise to the 4 T cell receptor beta chains below, sequenced in a study of OX40 agonist ivuxolimab in advanced cancers. The data were produced by immunoSEQ multiplex PCR, yet TCRdb's version contains in-frame clones alone and is incomplete. The sample lists 15,000 to 20,000 clones, roughly 80% occurring once. The sample consisted of CD4+ or CD8+ T cells sorted from blood, taken in a trial of the OX40 agonist ivuxolimab. These receptors came from an adult with an advanced solid tumor such as melanoma, head and neck, liver or kidney cancer.

This clone was detected only a few times. The J gene is TRBJ1-6, the V gene TRBV27, with D hard to call. Germline CDR1 reads MNHEY; CDR2 reads SMNVEV (reference sequence). The V and J ends lost 5 bases and 8 bases respectively, with 10 bases between them. This CDR3 is 13 amino acids long. The CDR3 coding sequence is TGTGCCAGCAGTGGGCGGAGCTATTCACCCCTCCACTTT. Translation: CASSGRSYSPLHF.

The rearrangement links TRBV5-4 to TRBJ1-2; D gene unclear. In germline, CDR1 is SGHNT, CDR2 YYREEE (reference sequence). This CDR3 is 11 amino acids long. Trimming pared 0 bases from V and 8 bases from J, leaving 5 bases between. The CDR3 region is CASSLGVGYTF. The DNA of the CDR3 is TGTGCCAGCAGCTTGGGGGTCGGCTACACCTTC.

V gene TRBV6-1 combines with J gene TRBJ2-7, with 7 bases that match TRBD1. The CDR3 covers 14 residues. Germline CDR1 is MNHNS and CDR2 is SASEGT. J gave up 2 bases and V 5 bases, and 6 bases lay outside the gene matches. The CDR3 DNA sequence: TGTGCCAGCAGTCTCGGACAGGAACCCTACGAGCAGTACTTC. Translating gives CASSLGQEPYEQYF.

V gene TRBV7-9 combines with J gene TRBJ2-7, with 9 bases fitting TRBD1. Trimming took 3 bases from V and 4 from J; bases not matched to a gene: 4. Germline loops: CDR1 SEHNR, CDR2 FQNEAQ (reference sequence). This CDR3 has 14 amino acids. In DNA form, the CDR3 reads TGTGCCAGCAGCTTTTGGGACAGGGAGTACGAGCAGTACTTC. It is translated as CASSFWDREYEQYF.